This T cell receptor (beta chain) was retrieved from a study of blood T cell repertoires in COVID-19. CDR3 length equals 15 residues. Germline CDR1 reads LNHDA; CDR2 reads SQIVND (reference sequence). V was shortened by 5 bases and J by 6 bases, with 16 bases between the two germline ends. Original analysis: The authors estimated nucleated cell counts from reference gene primer amplification. Profiling relied on immunoSEQ multiplex PCR, and the TCRdb table lists in-frame clones only, not all of them. V and J calls and clone size follow that table, whereas D and trimming were derived from the DNA. The sample includes under 70,000 clones, approximately 87% of them seen just once.

This receptor was taken from a man aged 45-65 years with acute or convalescent COVID-19. The sequencing input was peripheral blood. The V and J genes are TRBV19 and TRBJ2-2; D might be TRBD2 (6 bases). The CDR3 DNA is TGTGCCAGTAGTCCCCTGGGCGGGACGGCCGGGGAGCTGTTTTTT. Translated, it gives CASSPLGGTAGELFF.